This T cell receptor (beta chain) was retrieved from a study of cytomegalovirus exposure and HLA in healthy donors. Looking at the study overall: Membership in the Caucasian-associated ancestry cluster was found for 81% of almost 400 genotyped donors. The study's findings and limits: In a later analysis, several top co-occurrence clusters appeared linked to parvovirus B19, influenza, CMV and Epstein-Barr virus. Analysis performed later showed TCR beta chains linked to HLA being more clonally expanded than equally common others. Previous analysis showed most TCR beta V segments were productive about 90% or about 30% of the time.

A remark on this clone: The target antigen is unknown.

It was with 60 Vbeta and 13 Jbeta primers that the PCR ran. Sequencing used immunoSEQ multiplex PCR; TCRdb keeps in-frame clones, though not all of them. There are around 150,000 clones in the sample; approximately 77% occur only once, and 7% to 8.5% lies in the top ten. With 6 bases clipped from V and 5 bases from J, the junction kept 6 bases outside the gene matches. The CDR3 length is 17 residues. The V gene's germline CDR1 is MRHNA and CDR2 SNTAGT. This chain joins TRBV6-4 and TRBJ2-2, with TRBD2 matching 16 bases. This clonotype was sampled from a male donor in good health and CMV-seropositive. Sample: PBMCs. The CDR3 bases are TGTGCCAGCAGGGGACTAGCGGGGGGGCGTCTAACCGGGGAGCTGTTTTTT. Residues: CASRGLAGGRLTGELFF.